The 27 T cell receptor beta chains listed next were all sequenced from one sample in a study of CD8+ T cells in alopecia areata. RNA, once extracted, was reverse transcribed into cDNA for use as the sequencing template. Here immunoSEQ multiplex PCR was the method, and the copy in TCRdb shows in-frame clones only, minus some. The table shows some 100,000 clones, with 55% to 80% occurring only once. Material for sequencing was CD4+ T cells sorted from blood. These receptor sequences come from a human donor in good health.

This chain uses TRBV7-2 with TRBJ2-1; D perhaps matches TRBD2 (7 bases). CDR3 length equals 16 residues. The V gene's germline CDR1 is SGHTA and CDR2 FQGNSA. V was clipped by 1 base and J by 4 bases, with 14 bases between them. DNA of the CDR3: TGTGCCAGCAGCTTAGTAGTCGGGGGGCTATACAATGAGCAGTTCTTC. This codes for CASSLVVGGLYNEQFF.

This clone was recorded only once. The chain has TRBV29-1 and TRBJ1-4; 7 nucleotides match TRBD1. The CDR3 has 14 residues. J lost 3 bases, V lost 6 bases, and 7 bases had no gene match. Germline V gene lookup returns CDR1 SQVTM and CDR2 ANQGSEA. The CDR3, as DNA: TGCAGCGTGGACAGGATCGGAGCTAATGAAAAACTGTTTTTT. This gives the protein CSVDRIGANEKLFF.

The V and J genes are TRBV29-1 and TRBJ1-2, with D possibly being TRBD1 (5 bases). Trimming removed 4 bases from V and 4 bases from J, with 10 bases in between. Per germline, CDR1 SQVTM and CDR2 ANQGSEA. The CDR3 contains 12 residues. The CDR3 reads CSVGRQGYGYTF. The CDR3 DNA is TGCAGCGTTGGGAGGCAGGGCTATGGCTACACCTTC.

The J gene is TRBJ1-2, the V gene TRBV29-1, with 7 bases matching TRBD1. V gave up 5 bases and J gave up 8 bases; unmatched junction bases: 8. Per the germline V gene, CDR1 is SQVTM and CDR2 is ANQGSEA. This CDR3 has 12 residues. The CDR3 bases are TGCAGCGTTCGAGGGGGCAGGGACGGCTACACCTTC. It translates to CSVRGGRDGYTF.

The rearrangement joins TRBV11-2 to TRBJ2-5; D remains unclear. V was shortened by 6 bases and J by 2 bases, with 16 bases between the two germline ends. The CDR3 extends over 15 amino acids. Germline V gene lookup returns CDR1 SGHAT and CDR2 FQNNGV. This CDR3 is CASSPDGAKQETQYF. The CDR3 nucleotides are TGTGCCAGCAGTCCGGACGGAGCGAAGCAAGAGACCCAGTACTTC.

The rearrangement links TRBV5-6 to TRBJ2-1; D possibly uses TRBD1 or TRBD2 (5 bases each). The ends were cut back, 3 bases at V and 10 bases at J, with 14 bases in the middle. There are 13 residues in the CDR3. Germline lookup yields CDR1 SGHDT and CDR2 YYEEEE. The CDR3 DNA sequence: TGTGCCAGCAGCTCCTACGGGACGCGCGAGCAGTTCTTC. This sequence encodes CASSSYGTREQFF.

V is TRBV29-1 and J is TRBJ1-2; no definite D call. Between the trimmed V and J ends, which lost 4 bases and 4 bases, there was a span of 25 bases. This CDR3 has 17 residues. Germline V gene lookup returns CDR1 SQVTM and CDR2 ANQGSEA. The chain's CDR3 is CSVVISPTSRLGYGYTF. For the CDR3, the DNA is TGCAGCGTTGTAATCTCCCCTACATCCCGGTTGGGCTATGGCTACACCTTC. The whole variable domain, filled in from reference TRBV29-1 and TRBJ1-2, reads SAVISQKPSRDICQRGTSLTIQCQVDSQVTMMFWYRQQPGQSLTLIATANQGSEATYESGFVIDKFPISRPNLTFSTLTVSNMSPEDSSIYLCSVVISPTSRLGYGYTFGSGTRLTVV.

V and J are TRBV18 and TRBJ2-5, with 8 positions matching TRBD2. This CDR3 comprises 16 residues. Trimming at V came to 3 bases and at J to 1 base, leaving 7 bases not matched to a gene. From germline, CDR1 is KGHSH and CDR2 LQKENI. CDR3 in DNA: TGTGCCAGCTCACCCTCGCTAGCGGGTGCCCAAGAGACCCAGTACTTC. This encodes CASSPSLAGAQETQYF.

This clone was counted only a few times. The chain combines TRBV4-1 with TRBJ2-2, with D maybe TRBD1 (5 bases). Germline-derived CDR1 and CDR2 are MGHRA and YSYEKL. The CDR3 runs to 16 residues. Trimming stripped 2 bases from V and 2 bases from J, with 12 bases between. The CDR3 DNA reads TGCGCCAGCAGCCAAAGAGGTCAGGGAAACACCGGGGAGCTGTTTTTT. Its translation is CASSQRGQGNTGELFF.

DNA of the CDR3: TGCGCCAGCAGCCAATGGACGAACACTGAAGCTTTCTTT. Protein product: CASSQWTNTEAFF. The chain recombines TRBV4-1 with TRBJ1-1; D not resolved. The CDR3 length is 13 residues. Trimming took 2 bases from V and 1 from J, leaving 5 bases between them. Germline loops: CDR1 MGHRA, CDR2 YSYEKL.

This chain joins TRBV7-7 and TRBJ2-3, with a weak D call TRBD1 (6 bases). From germline, CDR1 is SSHAT and CDR2 FNYEAQ (reference sequence). CDR3 size: 13 residues. Trimming took off 1 base at V and 4 bases at J, with 6 bases between the two ends. This CDR3 is CASSLGGPDTQYF. As DNA, the CDR3 is TGTGCCAGCAGCTTAGGGGGGCCAGATACGCAGTATTTT. The full variable domain, completed using reference TRBV7-7 and TRBJ2-3, is GAGVSQSPRYKVTKRGQDVTLRCDPISSHATLYWYQQALGQGPEFLTYFNYEAQPDKSGLPSDRFSAERPEGSISTLTIQRTEQRDSAMYRCASSLGGPDTQYFGPGTRLTVL.

The table lists this clone with a few counts. The DNA for the CDR3 is TGTGCCAGCAGTCACCGTCTAGCGGGGGGGCGAGAGACCCAGTACTTC. It specifies CASSHRLAGGRETQYF. V and J are TRBV2 and TRBJ2-5; the match to TRBD2 covers 12 bases. The germline V gene has CDR1 SNHLY and CDR2 FYNNEI. Trimming removed 5 bases from V and 4 bases from J; junction bases left unmatched: 8. The CDR3 runs to 16 residues.

V and J are TRBV4-1 and TRBJ2-5; the D gene could be TRBD1 or TRBD2 (5 bases each). Germline loops: CDR1 MGHRA, CDR2 YSYEKL. V lost 2 bases and J 2 bases, leaving 18 bases between the germline ends. This CDR3 has 17 residues. CDR3 DNA: TGCGCCAGCAGCCAACGGCCGGGGCTAGGGGTGCAAGAGACCCAGTACTTC. As protein: CASSQRPGLGVQETQYF.

The J gene is TRBJ2-7, the V gene TRBV6-1, with 11 bases that match TRBD1. The CDR3 is made up of 14 amino acids. J lost 6 bases, V lost 5 bases, and 6 bases had no gene match. The germline CDR1 and CDR2 sequences are MNHNS and SASEGT. The CDR3 bases are TGTGCCAGCAGTACGGGACAGGGGGGTTTCGAGCAGTACTTC. It is translated as CASSTGQGGFEQYF.

In DNA, the CDR3 is TGCAGCGTTGGGACAGGGAACAATCAGCCCCAGCATTTT. It specifies CSVGTGNNQPQHF. This rearrangement joins TRBV29-1 to TRBJ1-5; 8 positions match TRBD1. Losses at the gene ends were 4 bases for V and 3 bases for J; bases not matched to a gene: 2. CDR1 and CDR2 from the germline V gene are SQVTM and ANQGSEA. There are 13 residues in the CDR3.

In this sample, this clone turned up many times. This chain links TRBV21-1 with TRBJ1-6; TRBD1 reflects the table's D call only, with no check against the DNA. TRBV21-1 is a pseudogene. The CDR3 contains 19 residues. CDR3 loop: CASSNDRDREVYYNSPLHF. Written as DNA, the CDR3 is TGTGCCAGCAGCAATGATAGGGACAGGGAGGTTTACTATAATTCACCCCTCCACTTT.

The rearrangement uses TRBV20-1 and TRBJ1-1; no definite D call. This CDR3 spans 11 amino acids. Trimming took 0 bases from V and 7 from J, leaving 6 bases between them. CDR1 and CDR2 from the germline V gene are DFQATT and SNEGSKA (reference sequence). CDR3 sequence: CSAREVDEAFF. CDR3 DNA: TGCAGTGCTAGAGAAGTCGATGAAGCTTTCTTT.

The chain is built from TRBV27 and TRBJ1-2; perhaps TRBD1 as D (5 bases). The CDR3 totals 12 residues. Trimming cost V 8 bases and J 14 bases, with 21 bases left between them. Germline V gives CDR1 MNHEY, CDR2 SMNVEV (reference sequence). The CDR3 spells CASGASVGGQTF. DNA of the CDR3: TGTGCCAGCGGGGCCTCTGTGGGCGGCCAAACCTTC.

The chain employs TRBV19 and TRBJ1-1; 7 nucleotides align to TRBD1. V dropped 5 bases and J dropped 1; count of bases not matched to a gene: 4. The CDR3 has 14 amino acids. Germline CDR1 and CDR2: LNHDA and SQIVND (reference sequence). The CDR3 sequence: CASSPDRPNTEAFF. Here the CDR3 DNA reads TGTGCCAGTAGTCCGGACAGGCCGAACACTGAAGCTTTCTTT.

The V call is TRBV5-1, the J call TRBJ2-5; D possibly matches TRBD1 or TRBD2 (6 bases each). Germline CDR1 is SGHRS and CDR2 is YFSETQ. The CDR3 totals 13 residues. V lost 4 bases and J 5 bases, leaving 12 bases between the germline ends. The CDR3 protein is CASSGGGRETQYF. The CDR3 region has the DNA TGCGCCAGCAGCGGAGGGGGGCGGGAGACCCAGTACTTC. The entire variable domain, with the rest obtained from reference TRBV5-1 and TRBJ2-5, is as follows: KAGVTQTPRYLIKTRGQQVTLSCSPISGHRSVSWYQQTPGQGLQFLFEYFSETQRNKGNFPGRFSGRQFSNSRSEMNVSTLELGDSALYLCASSGGGRETQYFGPGTRLLVL.

This chain connects TRBV27 to TRBJ2-7; the match to TRBD2 covers 13 bases. Germline V lookup: CDR1 MNHEY, CDR2 SMNVEV (reference sequence). The CDR3 has 15 amino acids. Trimming at V came to 6 bases and at J to 3 bases, leaving 5 bases not matched to a gene. Here the CDR3 reads CASRPGLAGDYEQYF. Here the CDR3 DNA reads TGTGCCAGCAGACCAGGACTAGCGGGGGACTACGAGCAGTACTTC.

This chain joins TRBV9 and TRBJ2-1; 7 bases agree with TRBD1. This CDR3 spans 16 amino acids. The germline V gene encodes CDR1 SGDLS and CDR2 YYNGEE. V was clipped by 4 bases and J by 2 bases; unmatched bases: 9. The CDR3 here is CASSQSGTAAYNEQFF. The CDR3 DNA sequence: TGTGCCAGCAGCCAATCCGGGACAGCCGCCTACAATGAGCAGTTCTTC.

The chain combines TRBV30 with TRBJ2-1; 10 positions agree with TRBD1. The CDR3 covers 12 residues. V shed 5 bases, J shed 9 bases, and the junction held 4 bases outside the gene matches. CDR1 is GTSNPN and CDR2 is SVGIG in the germline V gene (reference sequence). The CDR3 region has the DNA TGTGCCTGGGGACAGGGGGGCGGTGAGCAGTTCTTC. The encoded protein is CAWGQGGGEQFF.

The chain employs TRBV5-4 and TRBJ2-3; D is undetermined. The CDR3 loop spans 12 amino acids. Germline CDR1 reads SGHNT; CDR2 reads YYREEE (reference sequence). Trimming took 3 bases from V and 6 from J, leaving 8 bases between them. The CDR3 loop is CASSYSDDTQYF. The CDR3, as DNA: TGTGCCAGCAGCTATAGTGACGATACGCAGTATTTT.

The gene calls are TRBV5-1 and TRBJ2-5; D remains unclear. This CDR3 comprises 15 residues. Germline V CDR1 and CDR2: SGHRS, YFSETQ. The V end was cut by 0 bases, the J end by 6 bases, with 15 bases between. The CDR3 loop reads CASSLEGGQGKTQYF. The DNA of the CDR3 is TGCGCCAGCAGCTTGGAGGGTGGGCAAGGAAAGACCCAGTACTTC.

The J gene is TRBJ2-5, the V gene TRBV5-1; D perhaps matches TRBD2 (6 bases). The CDR3 sequence is 14 residues long. Trimming took 4 bases from V and 4 from J, leaving 14 bases between them. Per the germline V gene, CDR1 is SGHRS and CDR2 is YFSETQ. The CDR3 nucleotides read TGCGCCAGCAGCACCGGCTGGGGAGGAGAGACCCAGTACTTC. Translating gives CASSTGWGGETQYF.

The chain joins TRBV25-1 to TRBJ2-5, with 9 positions matching TRBD2. The CDR3 is 15 residues long. CDR1 and CDR2 (germline): MGHDK, SYGVNS. V was clipped by 6 bases and J by 2 bases; unmatched bases: 7. Here the CDR3 reads CASSPAGGVQETQYF. The CDR3, as DNA: TGTGCCAGCAGCCCGGCGGGGGGGGTTCAAGAGACCCAGTACTTC.